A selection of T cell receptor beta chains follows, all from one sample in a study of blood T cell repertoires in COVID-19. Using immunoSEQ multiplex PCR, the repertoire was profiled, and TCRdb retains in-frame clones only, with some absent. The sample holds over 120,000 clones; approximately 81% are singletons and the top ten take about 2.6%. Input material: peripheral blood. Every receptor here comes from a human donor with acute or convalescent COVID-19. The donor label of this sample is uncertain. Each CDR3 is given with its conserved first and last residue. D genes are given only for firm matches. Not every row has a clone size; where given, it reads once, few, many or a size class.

CATSEGQAFNEKLFF TGTGCCACCAGTGAGGGACAGGCATTTAATGAAAAACTGTTTTTT TRBV24-1 TRBD1 TRBJ1-4 .
CASSRDPRGVNTEAFF TGTGCCAGCAGTCGAGACCCCCGGGGTGTGAACACTGAAGCTTTCTTT TRBV6-6 . TRBJ1-1 few
CASQPDKNTEAFF TGTGCCAGCCAACCGGACAAGAACACTGAAGCTTTCTTT TRBV6-5 . TRBJ1-1 .
CASSYPDRQETQYF TGTGCCAGCAGTTACCCGGACAGGCAAGAGACCCAGTACTTC TRBV6-2/TRBV6-3 TRBD1 TRBJ2-5 .
CSVEGLPGNEQFF TGCAGCGTTGAAGGCCTACCCGGGAATGAGCAGTTCTTC TRBV29-1 . TRBJ2-1 .
CASSMRGTPEETQYF TGTGCCAGCAGTATGCGGGGGACCCCCGAGGAGACCCAGTACTTC TRBV27 TRBD2 TRBJ2-5 .
CASSLAPGNTEAFF TGTGCCAGCAGTTTAGCCCCAGGGAACACTGAAGCTTTCTTT TRBV28 . TRBJ1-1 .
CASSLGTGIQYGYTF TGTGCCAGTAGCCTTGGGACAGGGATTCAATATGGCTACACCTTC TRBV19 TRBD1 TRBJ1-2 few
CASSPDRANPGSPLHF TGTGCCAGCAGCCCGGACAGGGCAAATCCAGGGTCACCCCTCCACTTT TRBV5-6 TRBD1 TRBJ1-6 .
CASSLALQGTDTQYF TGTGCCAGCAGCTTAGCACTGCAGGGCACAGATACGCAGTATTTT TRBV7-9 . TRBJ2-3 .
CASNSITVDYEQYF TGTGCCAGCAATTCTATTACAGTTGACTACGAGCAGTACTTC TRBV6-6 . TRBJ2-7 .
CASSPQLGDGNTGELFF TGTGCCAGCTCACCACAGTTAGGAGACGGCAACACCGGGGAGCTGTTTTTT TRBV18 . TRBJ2-2 .
CASAGLGNSPLHF TGTGCGAGTGCAGGGCTCGGAAATTCACCCCTCCACTTT TRBV6-5 . TRBJ1-6 once
CASSQGPGSGNTIYF TGTGCCAGCAGCCAAGGGCCAGGCTCTGGAAACACCATATATTTT TRBV4-2 . TRBJ1-3 .
CASSLGTVTSNQPQHF TGTGCCAGCAGCTTGGGGACAGTGACTAGCAATCAGCCCCAGCATTTT TRBV7-2 TRBD1 TRBJ1-5 .
CASSPLQGRADTEAFF TGTGCCAGCAGCCCTCTACAGGGGCGGGCGGACACTGAAGCTTTCTTT TRBV11-2 TRBD1 TRBJ1-1 .
CASSPLAGNIEAFF TGTGCCAGCTCACCCCTGGCGGGGAACATTGAAGCTTTCTTT TRBV18 . TRBJ1-1 .
CASRVGALDTEAFF TGTGCCAGTAGAGTGGGGGCTCTGGACACTGAAGCTTTCTTT TRBV19 . TRBJ1-1 .
CASSTDRSSGNTIYF TGTGCCAGCAGCACCGACAGGAGCTCTGGAAACACCATATATTTT TRBV6-6 . TRBJ1-3 .
CASSLASGSYNEQFF TGCGCCAGCAGCCTGGCTAGCGGGAGTTACAATGAGCAGTTCTTC TRBV4-1 TRBD2 TRBJ2-1 .
CASSQGDRISPLHF TGTGCCAGCAGCCAAGGGGACAGGATATCACCCCTCCACTTT TRBV3-1/TRBV3-2 TRBD1 TRBJ1-6 once
CASSERDRGLSDTQYF TGTGCCAGCAGTGAAAGGGACAGGGGGTTAAGCGATACGCAGTATTTT TRBV6-1 TRBD1 TRBJ2-3 once
CSVESGRGTGELFF TGCAGCGTAGAGAGCGGGAGGGGCACCGGGGAGCTGTTTTTT TRBV29-1 TRBD2 TRBJ2-2 .
CASSRGQANYGYTF TGTGCCAGCAGTAGGGGACAGGCTAACTATGGCTACACCTTC TRBV27 TRBD1 TRBJ1-2 .
CASSPTDSGGNVLTF TGTGCCAGCAGCCCTACGGACTCGGGGGGCAACGTCCTGACTTTC TRBV6-2/TRBV6-3 TRBD2 TRBJ2-6 .
CASSVVQNYGYTF TGTGCCAGCAGCGTAGTACAGAACTATGGCTACACCTTC TRBV9 . TRBJ1-2 .
CASSLWDRGAGYTF TGTGCCAGCAGCTTGTGGGACAGGGGAGCTGGCTACACCTTC TRBV5-5 TRBD1 TRBJ1-2 once
CASRGLFDTEAFF TGTGCCAGCAGGGGGCTTTTTGACACTGAAGCTTTCTTT TRBV25-1 . TRBJ1-1 .
CSVSVNSGNTIYF TGCAGCGTTAGCGTAAACTCTGGAAACACCATATATTTT TRBV29-1 . TRBJ1-3 .
CSGTSDDTQYF TGCAGCGGGACTAGCGACGATACGCAGTATTTT TRBV29-1 TRBD2 TRBJ2-3 .
CASGPGTDLAKNIQYF TGTGCCAGCGGCCCGGGGACAGACTTAGCCAAAAACATTCAGTACTTC TRBV28 TRBD1 TRBJ2-4 .
CSASYLRGQETQYF TGCAGTGCTAGTTATTTGCGGGGCCAAGAGACCCAGTACTTC TRBV20-1 . TRBJ2-5 .
CASSYLLNTEAFF TGTGCCAGCAGTTACTTATTGAACACTGAAGCTTTCTTT TRBV6-5 . TRBJ1-1 .
CASSSGTGDHEQYF TGTGCCAGCAGCTCCGGGACAGGGGATCACGAGCAGTACTTC TRBV7-2 TRBD1 TRBJ2-7 .
CSVEADKQETQYF TGCAGCGTTGAAGCAGACAAACAAGAGACCCAGTACTTC TRBV29-1 . TRBJ2-5 .
CASSRRPGIETQYF TGTGCCAGCAGTCGACGGCCAGGGATAGAGACCCAGTACTTC TRBV6-2/TRBV6-3 . TRBJ2-5 .
CASRNLAGDPLRVETQYF TGCGCCAGCAGAAATTTAGCGGGGGATCCCCTAAGGGTAGAGACCCAGTACTTC TRBV5-1 TRBD2 TRBJ2-5 .
CASSLDGRGWDIQYF TGTGCCAGCAGCTTGGATGGTAGGGGTTGGGACATTCAGTACTTC TRBV5-6 . TRBJ2-4 .
CASSHTGTSGAEAFF TGTGCCAGCAGCCATACCGGGACATCAGGCGCTGAAGCTTTCTTT TRBV3-1/TRBV3-2 . TRBJ1-1 .
CASSRRTGGDTEAFF TGCGCCAGCAGCAGACGAACAGGGGGCGACACTGAAGCTTTCTTT TRBV5-1 TRBD1 TRBJ1-1 .
CASSPFRGSNQPQHF TGTGCCAGCAGCCCATTCAGGGGTAGCAATCAGCCCCAGCATTTT TRBV4-2 . TRBJ1-5 .
CASSAGTGTPSTEAFF TGTGCCAGCAGTGCCGGGACAGGGACCCCGAGCACTGAAGCTTTCTTT TRBV6-6 TRBD1 TRBJ1-1 .
CASSYVPGGEQFF TGTGCCAGCAGCTACGTCCCGGGAGGTGAGCAGTTCTTC TRBV7-9 TRBD2 TRBJ2-1 .
CASSPNTDTQYF TGTGCCAGCAGCCCCAACACAGATACGCAGTATTTT TRBV9 . TRBJ2-3 once
CASTTGGGHPSGNTIYF TGTGCCAGCACCACTGGGGGGGGCCATCCCTCTGGAAACACCATATATTTT TRBV21-1 . TRBJ1-3 .
CASSPSTGDYGYTF TGTGCCAGCAGCCCCTCGACAGGGGACTATGGCTACACCTTC TRBV7-9 TRBD1 TRBJ1-2 .
CASSRRPRSNQPQHF TGTGCCAGCAGTAGACGGCCTAGGAGCAATCAGCCCCAGCATTTT TRBV28 . TRBJ1-5 .
CAIRGNSGGNLLYEQYF TGTGCCATCAGGGGGAATAGCGGGGGGAACCTTCTATACGAGCAGTACTTC TRBV10-3 TRBD2 TRBJ2-7 .
CASSEGANYGYTF TGTGCCAGCAGTGAGGGAGCTAACTATGGCTACACCTTC TRBV3-1/TRBV3-2 . TRBJ1-2 .
CASSLLTGGTEAFF TGCGCCAGCAGCTTACTGACAGGGGGCACTGAAGCTTTCTTT TRBV5-1 TRBD1 TRBJ1-1 .
CASSLVGGGDQIAKNIQYF TGTGCCAGCAGCTTAGTAGGTGGGGGGGACCAAATAGCCAAAAACATTCAGTACTTC TRBV7-2 TRBD2 TRBJ2-4 .
CASSNMDSYQPQHF TGTGCCAGTAGTAACATGGACAGCTATCAGCCCCAGCATTTT TRBV19 . TRBJ1-5 .
CASSPGGSYEQYF TGTGCCAGCAGCCCTGGTGGGAGCTACGAGCAGTACTTC TRBV13 . TRBJ2-7 .
CSASSGGRGYTF TGCAGTGCTAGTTCAGGGGGGCGGGGCTACACCTTC TRBV20-1 TRBD1 TRBJ1-2 .
CASSQGGDTQYF TGCGCCAGCAGCCAGGGGGGTGATACGCAGTATTTT TRBV5-1 . TRBJ2-3 .
CASSTPAGYGETQYF TGTGCCAGCAGCACGCCCGCGGGGTACGGAGAGACCCAGTACTTC TRBV7-9 . TRBJ2-5 .
CASSLRQGAGEAFF TGTGCCAGCAGCTTACGACAGGGGGCTGGTGAAGCTTTCTTT TRBV7-3 TRBD1 TRBJ1-1 .
CSVQVPGANVLTF TGCAGCGTCCAAGTGCCGGGTGCCAACGTCCTGACTTTC TRBV29-1 . TRBJ2-6 .